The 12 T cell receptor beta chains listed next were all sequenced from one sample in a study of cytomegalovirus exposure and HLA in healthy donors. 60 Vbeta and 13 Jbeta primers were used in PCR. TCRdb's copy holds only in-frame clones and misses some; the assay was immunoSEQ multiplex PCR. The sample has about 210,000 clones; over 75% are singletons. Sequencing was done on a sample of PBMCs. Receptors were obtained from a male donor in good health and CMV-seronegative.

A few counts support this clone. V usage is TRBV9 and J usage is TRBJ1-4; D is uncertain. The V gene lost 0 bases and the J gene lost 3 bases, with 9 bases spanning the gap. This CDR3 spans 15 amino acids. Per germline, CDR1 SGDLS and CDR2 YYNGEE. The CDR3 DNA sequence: TGTGCCAGCAGCGTAGGCCTCGTAGCTAATGAAAAACTGTTTTTT. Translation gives CASSVGLVANEKLFF.

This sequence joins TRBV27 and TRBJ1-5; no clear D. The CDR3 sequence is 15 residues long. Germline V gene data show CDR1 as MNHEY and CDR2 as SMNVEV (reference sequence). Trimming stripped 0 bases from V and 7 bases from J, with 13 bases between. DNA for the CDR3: TGTGCCAGCAGTTTATCTATCGGTACGTTGCAGCCCCAGCATTTT. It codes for CASSLSIGTLQPQHF.

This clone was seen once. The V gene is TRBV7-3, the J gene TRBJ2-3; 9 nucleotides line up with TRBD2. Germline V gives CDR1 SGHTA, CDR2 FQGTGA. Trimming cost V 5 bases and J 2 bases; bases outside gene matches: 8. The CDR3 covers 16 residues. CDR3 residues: CASSSGAGGITDTQYF. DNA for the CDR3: TGTGCCAGCAGCAGTGGGGCGGGGGGGATCACAGATACGCAGTATTTT.

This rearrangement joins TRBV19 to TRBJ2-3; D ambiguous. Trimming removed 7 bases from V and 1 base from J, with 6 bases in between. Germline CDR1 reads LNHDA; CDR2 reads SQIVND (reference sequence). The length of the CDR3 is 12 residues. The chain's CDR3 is CASTGRTDTQYF. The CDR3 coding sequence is TGTGCCAGTACAGGCCGCACAGATACGCAGTATTTT.

The CDR3 is CASSPDRGEQYF. In DNA, the CDR3 is TGTGCCAGCAGTCCAGACAGGGGGGAGCAGTACTTC. This chain uses TRBV6-5 with TRBJ2-7; TRBD1 agrees at 9 bases. The CDR3 has 12 amino acids. The V segment lost 5 bases and the J segment 7 bases; nucleotides outside the gene matches: 3. CDR1 and CDR2 from the germline V gene are MNHEY and SVGAGI.

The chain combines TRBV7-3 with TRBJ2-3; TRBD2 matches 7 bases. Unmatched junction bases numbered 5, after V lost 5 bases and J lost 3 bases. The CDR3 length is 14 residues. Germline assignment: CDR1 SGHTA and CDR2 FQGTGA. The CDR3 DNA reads TGTGCCAGCAGCGGTATGGGGGGGACAGATACGCAGTATTTT. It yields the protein CASSGMGGTDTQYF.

The CDR3 sequence is CASSPVGGLGNSPLHF. The CDR3 coding sequence is TGTGCCAGCAGCCCGGTCGGGGGTTTGGGTAATTCACCCCTCCACTTT. The chain uses TRBV4-2 and TRBJ1-6; a weak D match, TRBD1 (5 bases). The CDR3 spans 16 residues. The V end lost 4 bases, the J end lost 6 bases, and 16 bases lay between the germline ends. Germline V gene sequence: CDR1 LGHNA, CDR2 YNFKEQ.

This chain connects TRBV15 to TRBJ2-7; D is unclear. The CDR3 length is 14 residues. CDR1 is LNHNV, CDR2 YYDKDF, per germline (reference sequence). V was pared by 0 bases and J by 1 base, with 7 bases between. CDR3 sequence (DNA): TGTGCCACCAGCAGAGATCCCCAGTCCTACGAGCAGTACTTC. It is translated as CATSRDPQSYEQYF.

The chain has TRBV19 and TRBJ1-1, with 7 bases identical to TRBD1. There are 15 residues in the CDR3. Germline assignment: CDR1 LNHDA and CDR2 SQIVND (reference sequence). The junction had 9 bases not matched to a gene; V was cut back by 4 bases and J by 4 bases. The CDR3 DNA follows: TGTGCCAGTAGTAGCGTTCTTGAGGGGGCCACTGAAGCTTTCTTT. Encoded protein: CASSSVLEGATEAFF.

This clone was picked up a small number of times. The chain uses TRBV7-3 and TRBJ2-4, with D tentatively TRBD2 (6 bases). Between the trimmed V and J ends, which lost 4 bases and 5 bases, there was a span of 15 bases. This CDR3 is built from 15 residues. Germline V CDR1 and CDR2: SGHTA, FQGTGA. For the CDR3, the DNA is TGTGCCAGCAGCTCCGGGAGCAGGGTTCAAAACATTCAGTACTTC. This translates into CASSSGSRVQNIQYF.

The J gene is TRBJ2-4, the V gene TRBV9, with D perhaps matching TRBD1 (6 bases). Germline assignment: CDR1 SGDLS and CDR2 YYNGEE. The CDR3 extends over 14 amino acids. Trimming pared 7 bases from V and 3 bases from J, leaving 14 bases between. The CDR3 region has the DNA TGTGCCAGCGCGGAAGGACAGCTCAAAAACATTCAGTACTTC. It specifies CASAEGQLKNIQYF.

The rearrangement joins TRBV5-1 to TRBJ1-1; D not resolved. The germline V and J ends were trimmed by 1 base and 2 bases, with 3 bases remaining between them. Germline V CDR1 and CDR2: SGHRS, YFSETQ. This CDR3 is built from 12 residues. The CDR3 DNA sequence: TGCGCCAGCAGCTTGCTAAACACTGAAGCTTTCTTT. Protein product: CASSLLNTEAFF.